This TCR beta chain was documented in a study of vaccination and CD4 T cells after COVID-19. The wider study: Six male and four female convalescents took part, two of them Hispanic. Cells were stimulated with overlapping spike peptides from SARS-CoV-2, HCoV-NL63, HCoV-OC43 and HCoV-229E.

Of note for this clonotype: Its antigen is unknown.

The CDR3 has 16 amino acids. The ends lost 5 bases at V and 10 bases at J; junction bases unmatched: 12. Germline CDR1 SNHLY, CDR2 FYNNEI. This sample's treatment: approximately 9-day PBMC culture with coronavirus spike peptide pools or control peptides (ViraFEST assay). A half-volume replacement of the medium with fresh IL-2 medium was performed on days 3 and 7. Sequencing of cultured CD4+ T cell DNA used the Oncomine TCR Beta short-read assay. One entry per CDR3 protein, called by TCRdb with MiXCR from the PCR reads. Of 10,000 to 15,000 distinct CDR3 sequences detected, roughly 48% appear once; the ten largest clones hold 20% to 25%.

The chain joins TRBV2 to TRBJ2-1; 12 bases line up with TRBD2. The sequence derives from a human donor who had recovered from COVID-19. Material for sequencing was CD4+ T cells from blood, cultured in vitro. CDR3 protein: CASSRLAGAAWGEQFF. For the CDR3, the DNA is TGTGCCAGCAGTCGACTAGCGGGAGCAGCTTGGGGCGAGCAGTTCTTC.